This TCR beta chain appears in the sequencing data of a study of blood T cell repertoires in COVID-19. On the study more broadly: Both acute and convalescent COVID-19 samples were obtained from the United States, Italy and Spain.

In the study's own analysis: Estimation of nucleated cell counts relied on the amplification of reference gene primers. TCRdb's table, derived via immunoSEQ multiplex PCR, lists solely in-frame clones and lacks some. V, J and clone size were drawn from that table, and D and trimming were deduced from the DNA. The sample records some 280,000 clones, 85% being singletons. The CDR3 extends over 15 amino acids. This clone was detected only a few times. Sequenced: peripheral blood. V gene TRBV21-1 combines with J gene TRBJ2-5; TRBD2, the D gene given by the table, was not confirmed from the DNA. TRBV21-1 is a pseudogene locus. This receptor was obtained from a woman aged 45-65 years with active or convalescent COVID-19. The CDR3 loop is CASSNGLAGVETQYF. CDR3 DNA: TGTGCCAGCAGCAATGGGCTAGCGGGAGTGGAGACCCAGTACTTC.